A selection of T cell receptor beta chains follows, all from one sample in a study of blood T cell repertoires in COVID-19. Here immunoSEQ multiplex PCR was the method, and the copy in TCRdb shows in-frame clones only, minus some. The profile shows 65,000 to 95,000 clones, around nine tenths of them singletons. The sample was peripheral blood. Receptor source: a man aged 65 to 85 with active or convalescent COVID-19. Both conserved end residues are part of each CDR3. A D gene is named only where the DNA matches it firmly. Clone size is stated in some rows and not others, as once, few, many or a class when expanded.

TRBJ2-3 NA TRBV5-1 16 NA CASSLEAGLGTDTQYF TGCGCCAGCAGCTTGGAGGCAGGTCTGGGCACAGATACGCAGTATTTT
TRBJ1-3 few TRBV5-1 16 NA CASSLETGSSGNTIYF TGCGCCAGCAGCTTGGAGACAGGATCCTCTGGAAACACCATATATTTT
TRBJ2-6 NA TRBV30 14 NA CAWRGQAGANVLTF TGTGCCTGGAGGGGCCAGGCGGGGGCCAACGTCCTGACTTTC
TRBJ2-2 NA TRBV19 15 TRBD1 CASSLQGTNTGELFF TGTGCCAGTAGCTTACAGGGGACGAACACCGGGGAGCTGTTTTTT
TRBJ2-4 few TRBV19 14 NA CASTLAWGHHIQYF TGTGCCAGTACCCTGGCGTGGGGGCATCACATTCAGTACTTC
TRBJ2-2 NA TRBV7-3 19 TRBD2 CASSPTGLAGGRGTGELFF TGTGCCAGCAGCCCCACCGGACTAGCGGGAGGCCGGGGCACCGGGGAGCTGTTTTTT
TRBJ1-2 NA TRBV19 14 TRBD1 CASSNTDRGHGYTF TGTGCCAGTAGCAATACGGACAGGGGACATGGCTACACCTTC
TRBJ2-1 NA TRBV29-1 14 NA CSVEGQVRYNEQFF TGCAGCGTTGAGGGACAAGTAAGATACAATGAGCAGTTCTTC
TRBJ2-3 NA TRBV9 16 NA CASSEDRSSRTDTQYF TGTGCCAGCAGCGAAGACAGATCCTCCCGCACAGATACGCAGTATTTT
TRBJ2-1 NA TRBV2 15 TRBD2 CASRELAGVYNEQFF TGTGCCAGCAGAGAACTAGCGGGGGTTTACAATGAGCAGTTCTTC
TRBJ2-3 NA TRBV7-9 17 TRBD2 CASSWASGGASTDTQYF TGTGCCAGCAGCTGGGCTAGCGGGGGGGCTAGCACAGATACGCAGTATTTT
TRBJ1-6 NA TRBV9 13 NA CASSGENNSPLHF TGTGCCAGCAGCGGCGAAAATAATTCACCCCTCCACTTT
TRBJ2-2 few TRBV11-2 14 NA CASSQDSTSGELFF TGTGCCAGCAGCCAGGACTCAACCTCCGGGGAGCTGTTTTTT
TRBJ2-5 NA TRBV11-3 14 TRBD1 CASSWTGAGETQYF TGTGCCAGCAGCTGGACAGGGGCTGGTGAGACCCAGTACTTC
TRBJ2-1 NA TRBV6-5 15 TRBD1 CASSYTGGASNEQFF TGTGCCAGCAGCTACACAGGGGGCGCATCAAATGAGCAGTTCTTC
TRBJ2-2 NA TRBV9 14 NA CASSAEVGTGELFF TGTGCCAGCAGCGCCGAGGTCGGGACCGGGGAGCTGTTTTTT
TRBJ1-2 once TRBV10-3 14 NA CATENRDGNYGYTF TGTGCCACTGAGAACAGGGATGGTAACTATGGCTACACCTTC
TRBJ1-2 NA TRBV10-1 13 NA CASERTVQFGYTF TGCGCCAGCGAACGGACAGTTCAATTTGGCTACACCTTC
TRBJ1-5 NA TRBV6-6 15 TRBD1 CASRDREGSNQPQHF TGTGCCAGCAGGGACAGGGAGGGTAGCAATCAGCCCCAGCATTTT
TRBJ2-2 once TRBV15 14 NA CATSLPPNTGELFF TGTGCCACCAGCCTCCCCCCCAACACCGGGGAGCTGTTTTTT
TRBJ2-3 NA TRBV15 18 NA CATSRDIGGLSAPDTQYF TGTGCCACCAGCAGAGACATCGGCGGCTTGTCCGCCCCAGATACGCAGTATTTT
TRBJ2-5 once TRBV11-2 14 NA CASSQTGPQETQYF TGTGCCAGCAGCCAAACAGGGCCCCAAGAGACCCAGTACTTC
TRBJ2-3 NA TRBV18 16 NA CASSPGVTGGGDTQYF TGTGCCAGCTCACCAGGGGTGACAGGCGGGGGAGATACGCAGTATTTT
TRBJ2-7 NA TRBV11-2 12 NA CASIGGGVRQYF TGTGCCAGCATCGGGGGTGGGGTAAGGCAGTACTTC
TRBJ1-1 NA TRBV12-3/TRBV12-4 13 NA CASRQGGVTEAFF TGTGCCAGCAGACAGGGTGGTGTCACTGAAGCTTTCTTT
TRBJ1-4 NA TRBV7-9 15 TRBD1 CASSLWGQGAEKLFF TGTGCCAGCAGCCTATGGGGGCAGGGGGCCGAAAAACTGTTTTTT
TRBJ2-7 NA TRBV2 13 TRBD1 CASFSDRDYEQYF TGTGCCAGCTTCTCGGACAGGGATTACGAGCAGTACTTC
TRBJ2-7 NA TRBV6-5 15 NA CASSYSRGQSYEQYF TGTGCCAGCAGTTACTCGAGGGGACAATCCTACGAGCAGTACTTC
TRBJ2-5 NA TRBV7-9 16 TRBD1 CASSSRGQGAGQTQYF TGTGCCAGCAGCTCCCGGGGACAGGGGGCGGGACAGACCCAGTACTTC
TRBJ2-3 NA TRBV14 16 TRBD2 CASSRGLAGVVDTQYF TGTGCCAGCAGCCGTGGACTAGCGGGAGTGGTAGATACGCAGTATTTT
TRBJ2-7 NA TRBV28 15 NA CASSSGVQGGYEQYF TGTGCCAGCAGTTCCGGGGTCCAGGGAGGCTACGAGCAGTACTTC
TRBJ2-1 NA TRBV19 13 NA CASQQSSYNEQFF TGTGCCAGTCAACAGAGCTCCTACAATGAGCAGTTCTTC
TRBJ2-1 NA TRBV5-1 15 TRBD2 CASSLWVAGDNEQFF TGCGCCAGCAGCTTGTGGGTAGCGGGGGACAATGAGCAGTTCTTC
TRBJ2-2 NA TRBV7-3 15 NA CASSSSGSNTGELFF TGTGCCAGCAGCTCCAGCGGCTCGAACACCGGGGAGCTGTTTTTT
TRBJ2-7 NA TRBV28 14 NA CASLGSEPPYEQYF TGTGCCAGTCTCGGTAGTGAGCCTCCCTACGAGCAGTACTTC